Below are 28 T cell receptor beta chains sequenced from a single sample in a study of T-cell reconstitution after alpha-beta-depleted transplantation in children. It was with unique molecular identifiers that the TCRbeta library was prepared. A single record per CDR3 protein comes from TCRdb applying MiXCR to the PCR reads. The data hold 490,000 or so distinct CDR3 sequences, with about an eighth observed a single time. Sequenced material: PBMCs from the stem cell graft donor, taken from the stem cell graft. The receptors were sampled from a human donor who donated a stem cell graft to a child with combined immunodeficiency.

The chain couples TRBV18 to TRBJ2-5; 15 bases are shared with TRBD2. The CDR3 sequence is 16 residues long. From germline, CDR1 is KGHSH and CDR2 LQKENI. Unmatched junction bases numbered 2, after V lost 3 bases and J lost 3 bases. DNA of the CDR3: TGTGCCAGCTCACCTGGACTAGCGGGAGGGGAAGAGACCCAGTACTTC. Its protein product is CASSPGLAGGEETQYF.

This clonotype has at least ten counts. The chain uses TRBV7-2 and TRBJ2-7; 11 nucleotides align to TRBD1. The CDR3 runs 15 residues. Germline V gene lookup returns CDR1 SGHTA and CDR2 FQGNSA. The trim removed 5 bases at V and 4 bases at J, leaving 7 bases unmatched. CDR3 sequence reads: CASSLGTGGRYEQYF. The DNA of the CDR3 is TGTGCCAGCAGCCTGGGGACAGGGGGTAGATACGAGCAGTACTTC.

Concerning this clonotype: A much larger clone is a single base away; this may be a read error. This chain connects TRBV27 to TRBJ2-7; D might be TRBD1 (5 bases). Trimming stripped 3 bases from V and 11 bases from J, with 20 bases between. Germline CDR1 MNHEY, CDR2 SMNVEV (reference sequence). The CDR3 has 14 amino acids. DNA for the CDR3: TGTGCCAGCAGTTTGGGGCCCCTCTCTATAGAGGAGTACTTC. Encoded protein: CASSLGPLSIEEYF.

A few counts support this clonotype. V gene TRBV29-1 combines with J gene TRBJ2-1; 9 bases are shared with TRBD1. With V trimmed by 3 bases and J by 3 bases, 3 bases remained unmatched. Germline V lookup: CDR1 SQVTM, CDR2 ANQGSEA. The CDR3 extends over 14 amino acids. The CDR3 nucleotides read TGCAGCGTTGACACAGGGGGCCTCTACAATGAGCAGTTCTTC. Translating it yields CSVDTGGLYNEQFF.

The table lists this clonotype with many counts. The CDR3 DNA reads TGCAGCGGGGATCCGCGGCTAGCGGGACCTCTGACCCAGTACTTC. It encodes CSGDPRLAGPLTQYF. The chain is built from TRBV29-1 and TRBJ2-5, with 9 bases that match TRBD2. CDR3 length: 15 residues. The trim removed 7 bases at V and 7 bases at J, leaving 16 bases unmatched. CDR1 SQVTM and CDR2 ANQGSEA come from the germline V gene.

The V gene is TRBV29-1, the J gene TRBJ2-1; D remains ambiguous. Germline CDR1 reads SQVTM; CDR2 reads ANQGSEA. This CDR3 has 10 residues. With 4 bases removed from V and 7 bases from J, the gap between germline ends came to 5 bases. For the CDR3, the DNA is TGCAGCGTTGGGATGAATGAGCAGTTCTTC. Residues: CSVGMNEQFF.

There are a few counts of this clonotype. The J gene is TRBJ2-4, the V gene TRBV12-3 or TRBV12-4; weak D call: TRBD1 (6 bases). V was clipped by 6 bases and J by 6 bases, with 15 bases between them. The CDR3 has 14 residues. The CDR3 spells CASSPDRTSNIQYF. The CDR3 DNA reads TGTGCCAGCAGCCCCGACAGGACCTCAAACATTCAGTACTTC.

The chain links TRBV30 to TRBJ2-7, with D perhaps TRBD1 (6 bases). The germline V and J ends were trimmed by 1 base and 3 bases, with 10 bases remaining between them. The CDR3 spans 13 residues. Germline V gene data show CDR1 as GTSNPN and CDR2 as SVGIG (reference sequence). CDR3 amino acids: CAWSGQVNYEQYF. CDR3 nucleotides: TGTGCCTGGAGTGGACAGGTGAACTACGAGCAGTACTTC. Combining the CDR3 with reference TRBV30 and TRBJ2-7 gives the whole variable domain SQTIHQWPATLVQPVGSPLSLECTVEGTSNPNLYWYRQAAGRGLQLLFYSVGIGQISSEVPQNLSASRPQDRQFILSSKKLLLSDSGFYLCAWSGQVNYEQYFGPGTRLTVT.

In this sample, this clonotype turned up many times. The chain recombines TRBV20-1 with TRBJ2-1, with D unresolved. This CDR3 has 15 residues. Per germline, CDR1 DFQATT and CDR2 SNEGSKA (reference sequence). V lost 6 bases to trimming and J lost 1 base, with 16 bases between them. Written as DNA, the CDR3 is TGCAGTGCCACGAGACTCCGAACTTCCTACAATGAGCAGTTCTTC. Its protein product is CSATRLRTSYNEQFF.

This clonotype was seen more than once but under ten times. The rearrangement links TRBV20-1 to TRBJ2-1, with 9 bases matching TRBD2. Germline CDR1 DFQATT, CDR2 SNEGSKA (reference sequence). The CDR3 sequence is 14 residues long. V was pared by 6 bases and J by 1 base, with 4 bases of the junction left unmatched. The CDR3 region is CSAATSGSYNEQFF. In DNA form, the CDR3 reads TGCAGTGCCGCGACTAGCGGTTCCTACAATGAGCAGTTCTTC.

This clonotype appeared many times. V gene TRBV7-2 combines with J gene TRBJ2-7, with 8 bases identical to TRBD2. The V gene's germline CDR1 is SGHTA and CDR2 FQGNSA. The CDR3 sequence is 16 residues long. Trimming at V came to 1 base and at J to 1 base, leaving 6 bases not matched to a gene. The CDR3 protein is CASSLGGGGGSYEQYF. The DNA of the CDR3 is TGTGCCAGCAGCTTAGGGGGAGGCGGGGGGTCCTACGAGCAGTACTTC.

This chain connects TRBV7-7 to TRBJ2-2, with D perhaps TRBD1 (5 bases). Trimming stripped 1 base from V and 2 bases from J, with 14 bases between. Germline CDR1 and CDR2: SSHAT and FNYEAQ (reference sequence). The CDR3 is made up of 17 amino acids. The CDR3 spells CASSLGQPSFNTGELFF. The DNA of the CDR3 is TGTGCCAGCAGCTTAGGACAGCCTAGTTTTAACACCGGGGAGCTGTTTTTT.

The chain is built from TRBV15 and TRBJ2-7; D might be TRBD1 (6 bases). The CDR3 sequence is 13 residues long. In germline, CDR1 is LNHNV, CDR2 YYDKDF (reference sequence). V was pared by 5 bases and J by 6 bases, with 14 bases between. The chain's CDR3 is CATSGLTGSEQYF. As DNA, the CDR3 is TGTGCCACCAGCGGATTGACAGGTTCCGAGCAGTACTTC.

This chain joins TRBV29-1 and TRBJ2-4; D gene uncertain. With 3 bases removed from V and 6 bases from J, the gap between germline ends came to 21 bases. The CDR3 has 16 amino acids. Germline loops: CDR1 SQVTM, CDR2 ANQGSEA. The CDR3: CSVESTGQLMGNIQYF. The CDR3 DNA sequence: TGCAGCGTTGAGTCTACCGGGCAGCTAATGGGAAACATTCAGTACTTC.

This clonotype was observed many times. The chain has TRBV11-2 and TRBJ2-3; 9 bases map to TRBD2. The CDR3 runs to 15 residues. Germline-derived CDR1 and CDR2 are SGHAT and FQNNGV. V shed 5 bases and J 2 bases; nucleotides not matched to a gene: 5. The CDR3 DNA reads TGTGCCAGCAGCCCGTGGACTAGCGCCACAGATACGCAGTATTTT. Its protein is CASSPWTSATDTQYF.

This chain links TRBV5-1 with TRBJ2-7; D is uncertain. CDR1 and CDR2 (germline): SGHRS, YFSETQ. V was trimmed by 0 bases and J by 5 bases, leaving 15 bases between them. This CDR3 has 15 amino acids. CDR3 sequence: CASSLADFFLHEQYF. The CDR3 DNA is TGCGCCAGCAGCTTGGCAGACTTTTTCTTACACGAGCAGTACTTC.

The V and J genes are TRBV24-1 and TRBJ2-2; D not resolved. This CDR3 is built from 16 residues. V was pared by 5 bases and J by 1 base, with 13 bases between. Germline-derived CDR1 and CDR2 are KGHDR and SFDVKD. The CDR3 spells CATSGKGYGNTGELFF. CDR3 DNA: TGTGCCACCAGTGGAAAAGGGTATGGGAACACCGGGGAGCTGTTTTTT.

V is TRBV11-2 and J is TRBJ1-3; D not certain. This CDR3 is 15 amino acids long. V was pared by 0 bases and J by 4 bases, with 10 bases between. Germline V CDR1 and CDR2: SGHAT, FQNNGV. The CDR3, as DNA: TGTGCCAGCAGCTTAGAGTCTACTGCGGGAAACACCATATATTTT. It yields the protein CASSLESTAGNTIYF.

This clonotype was picked up many times. The gene calls are TRBV4-2 and TRBJ2-5; D is unresolved. The germline V and J ends were trimmed by 0 bases and 1 base, with 18 bases remaining between them. Germline assignment: CDR1 LGHNA and CDR2 YNFKEQ. The CDR3 consists of 18 residues. This CDR3 is CASSQDASQSHPQETQYF. Here the CDR3 DNA reads TGTGCCAGCAGCCAAGACGCCTCCCAGAGCCACCCCCAAGAGACCCAGTACTTC.

This clonotype has at least ten counts. The rearrangement joins TRBV20-1 to TRBJ2-6, with a tentative D call TRBD2 (7 bases). The V gene lost 3 bases and the J gene lost 8 bases, with 14 bases spanning the gap. The V gene's germline CDR1 is DFQATT and CDR2 SNEGSKA (reference sequence). This CDR3 is built from 14 residues. The CDR3, as DNA: TGCAGTGCTAGTACCAGGGGAGGGACCAACGTCCTGACTTTC. This translates into CSASTRGGTNVLTF.

This clonotype turned up a few times. The J gene is TRBJ2-1, the V gene TRBV5-1; 10 nucleotides align to TRBD2. V trimming: 0 bases; J trimming: 8 bases; junction bases outside the gene matches: 2. The CDR3 consists of 14 residues. The germline CDR1 and CDR2 sequences are SGHRS and YFSETQ. The CDR3 here is CASSLASGGDEQFF. DNA of the CDR3: TGCGCCAGCAGCTTGGCTAGCGGGGGTGATGAGCAGTTCTTC.

There are a few counts of this clonotype. The chain links TRBV5-1 to TRBJ2-5; D is uncertain. Trimming removed 3 bases at V and 4 bases at J, with 13 bases between. Germline loops: CDR1 SGHRS, CDR2 YFSETQ. This CDR3 comprises 14 residues. The CDR3 protein is CASSSLAVGETQYF. In nucleotides, the CDR3 is TGCGCCAGCAGCTCCCTGGCGGTGGGAGAGACCCAGTACTTC.

In its sample, this clonotype was seen a few times. V and J are TRBV6-2 or TRBV6-3 and TRBJ2-7; 8 nucleotides line up with TRBD1. Germline V CDR1 and CDR2: MNHEY, SVGEGT. Trimming at V came to 0 bases and at J to 6 bases, leaving 16 bases not matched to a gene. This CDR3 has 18 residues. CDR3 in DNA: TGTGCCAGCAGTTACTCGACCAGGGGGCGACTTTCCCCCATCGAGCAGTACTTC. Encoded protein: CASSYSTRGRLSPIEQYF.

With respect to this clonotype: The germline gene is not matched at one end of the junction; a read error may be the cause. The V call is TRBV12-3 or TRBV12-4, the J call TRBJ1-1; D call uncertain. The CDR3 extends over 14 amino acids. The CDR3 sequence: CASSLDDLNTEAFF. CDR3 nucleotide sequence: TGTGCCAGCAGTTTGGACGACCTGAATACTGAAGCTTTCTTT.

This chain links TRBV10-3 with TRBJ1-6, with a tentative D call TRBD1 (6 bases). Germline CDR1 reads ENHRY; CDR2 reads SYGVKD. V gave up 8 bases and J gave up 6 bases, with 8 bases separating them. The CDR3 extends over 12 amino acids. CDR3 in amino acids: CAIEGGNSPLHF. In nucleotides, the CDR3 is TGTGCCATCGAGGGGGGTAATTCACCCCTCCACTTT.

This clonotype has a handful of counts. The CDR3 sequence: CAISESGGPQETQYF. For the CDR3, the DNA is TGTGCCATCAGTGAGTCCGGGGGACCCCAAGAGACCCAGTACTTC. J is TRBJ2-5 and V is TRBV10-3, with a weak D call TRBD2 (6 bases). V lost 0 bases to trimming and J lost 1 base, with 9 bases between them. The CDR3 is made up of 15 amino acids. The V gene's germline CDR1 is ENHRY and CDR2 SYGVKD.

This clonotype was seen ten or more times. The chain uses TRBV10-3 and TRBJ1-6; 7 bases are shared with TRBD1. Unmatched junction bases numbered 10, after V lost 5 bases and J lost 0 bases. From germline, CDR1 is ENHRY and CDR2 SYGVKD. CDR3 size: 18 residues. The CDR3: CAISPDRTTYSYNSPLHF. The CDR3 coding sequence is TGTGCCATCAGTCCGGACAGGACAACCTACTCCTATAATTCACCCCTCCACTTT.

Only a few counts were recorded for this clonotype. The rearrangement links TRBV12-3 or TRBV12-4 to TRBJ1-2; TRBD1 matches 7 bases. This CDR3 is 15 amino acids long. V shed 6 bases, J shed 5 bases, and the junction held 12 bases outside the gene matches. CDR3 DNA: TGTGCCAGCAGCCCCGACAGGGAGTGGAGTTATGGCTACACCTTC. It translates to CASSPDREWSYGYTF.